These T cell receptor beta chains were read from a single sample in a study of long-term antiretroviral therapy in people with HIV. TCRdb's copy holds only in-frame clones and misses some; the assay was immunoSEQ multiplex PCR. This sample has some 31,000 clones, with about 85% found just once. Sequenced here: unsorted PBMCs, sampled 1.1 years after starting antiretroviral therapy. All receptors derive from a man younger than 35 with HIV. CDR3s include the opening cysteine and the closing phenylalanine or tryptophan. The order of the fields is CDR3 length, clone size, V gene, J gene, D gene, CDR3 DNA, CDR3 protein. A D gene is named only where the DNA matches it firmly. Some rows have no size entry. The others give once, few or many, or a class for an expanded clone.

11	NA	TRBV10-3	TRBJ2-7	NA	TGTGCCATCAGTGAGTCATGGGAGCAGTACTTC	CAISESWEQYF
14	few	TRBV12-1	TRBJ1-2	NA	TGTGCCAGCAGCTGTTGGACAGGGAACTATGGCTACACCTTC	CASSCWTGNYGYTF
13	few	TRBV9	TRBJ1-2	NA	TGTGCCAGCAGCGGAGACAGTAACTATGGCTACACCTTC	CASSGDSNYGYTF
16	NA	TRBV7-9	TRBJ2-5	TRBD1	TGTGCCAGCAGCCCTGCGCTTGGGACAGGGTGGGAGACCCAGTACTTC	CASSPALGTGWETQYF
19	NA	TRBV10-3	TRBJ2-3	TRBD2	TGTGCCATCAGCGCCTGGACTAGCGGGGGGAACCAGTTCACAGATACGCAGTATTTT	CAISAWTSGGNQFTDTQYF
16	NA	TRBV4-2	TRBJ2-3	TRBD2	TGTGCCAGCAGCCAAGCCCAGCGGGAGGGAACAGATACGCAGTATTTT	CASSQAQREGTDTQYF
13	NA	TRBV7-2	TRBJ2-5	NA	TGTGCCAGCAGCTTGGGGGCTGGAGAGACCCAGTACTTC	CASSLGAGETQYF
13	NA	TRBV5-4	TRBJ1-1	NA	TGTGCCAGCAGCACACAGGGAATGACTGAAGCTTTCTTT	CASSTQGMTEAFF
13	NA	TRBV6-4	TRBJ2-1	NA	TGTGCCAGCAGCCCTGACCAGTACAATGAGCAGTTCTTC	CASSPDQYNEQFF
15	once	TRBV10-3	TRBJ2-7	TRBD1	TGTGCCATCAGTGAAGCCGACAGGGGCAGGTACGAGCAGTACTTC	CAISEADRGRYEQYF
16	NA	TRBV6-5	TRBJ1-3	NA	TGTGCCAGCAGTTACGAGGCGGGGACCTCTGGAAACACCATATATTTT	CASSYEAGTSGNTIYF
14	NA	TRBV2	TRBJ2-6	NA	TGTGCCAGCAGTGTCCCCTCTGGGGCCAACGTCCTGACTTTC	CASSVPSGANVLTF
15	NA	TRBV4-2	TRBJ2-7	TRBD1	TGTGCCAGCAGCCAAGATCTCGAGACAGGGGGCGAGCAGTACTTC	CASSQDLETGGEQYF
15	NA	TRBV18	TRBJ2-3	TRBD1	TGTGCCAGCTCCTTCCGGGACAGCAGCACAGATACGCAGTATTTT	CASSFRDSSTDTQYF
18	NA	TRBV4-3	TRBJ1-1	TRBD1	TGCGCCAGCAGCCATTCCCCCGGGACAGCCATAGGGAAGGCTGAAGCTTTCTTT	CASSHSPGTAIGKAEAFF
15	NA	TRBV4-1	TRBJ1-4	NA	TGCGCCAGCAGCCCGGGACCACTTTTGTCAGAAAAACTGTTTTTT	CASSPGPLLSEKLFF
13	once	TRBV5-6	TRBJ2-3	NA	TGTGCCAGCAGCTTGCGAGCGGCAGATACGCAGTATTTT	CASSLRAADTQYF
13	NA	TRBV30	TRBJ1-1	NA	TGTGCCTGGAGCGACTATGGGGAAACTGAAGCTTTCTTT	CAWSDYGETEAFF
14	NA	TRBV10-3	TRBJ2-7	NA	TGTGCCATCACGACCGGGAGTGACTCCTACGAGCAGTACTTC	CAITTGSDSYEQYF
17	once	TRBV19	TRBJ2-2	TRBD2	TGTGCCAGTAGTACCTACAGCGGGAGGGCCGTCACCGGGGAGCTGTTTTTT	CASSTYSGRAVTGELFF
15	NA	TRBV28	TRBJ2-2	TRBD2	TGTGCCACCCCCTCTAGCGGGAGTAGAGGCGGGGAGCTGTTTTTT	CATPSSGSRGGELFF
19	NA	TRBV15	TRBJ2-1	TRBD2	TGTGCCACCAGCAGAGATAAAGGAAGACTAGCGGGATCCTACAATGAGCAGTTCTTC	CATSRDKGRLAGSYNEQFF
14	once	TRBV15	TRBJ2-1	NA	TGTGCCACCAGCAGACATGACAGGAAGGGTGAGCAGTTCTTC	CATSRHDRKGEQFF
18	NA	TRBV5-1	TRBJ1-2	TRBD1	TGCGCCAGCCGATGGGGGTGGGACAGGGGGCAAGACGACTATGGCTACACCTTC	CASRWGWDRGQDDYGYTF
17	NA	TRBV4-2	TRBJ2-3	TRBD2	TGTGCCAGCAGCCCGGAACTAGCGGGGGGACCCTCAGATACGCAGTATTTT	CASSPELAGGPSDTQYF
17	NA	TRBV27	TRBJ2-7	NA	TGTGCCAGCAGTTTAAGCCGGACGGGCCCAACCTCCTACGAGCAGTACTTC	CASSLSRTGPTSYEQYF
18	NA	TRBV9	TRBJ2-3	TRBD2	TGTGCCAGCAGCGTAGGTGCGGGAGGGACCTCTCGCACAGATACGCAGTATTTT	CASSVGAGGTSRTDTQYF
15	NA	TRBV18	TRBJ2-2	NA	TGTGCCAGCTCACCATCGGTGGGCTATACCGGGGAGCTGTTTTTT	CASSPSVGYTGELFF
15	NA	TRBV27	TRBJ2-7	NA	TGTGCCAGCAGACCCCAGGGGGGCCACTCCTACGAGCAGTACTTC	CASRPQGGHSYEQYF
16	NA	TRBV10-3	TRBJ2-3	NA	TGTGCCACAGGAAACGGAGGGGCCCGTCTCACAGATACGCAGTATTTT	CATGNGGARLTDTQYF
13	NA	TRBV6-5	TRBJ2-7	NA	TGTGCCAGCTCCGGACAGAACTCCTACGAGCAGTACTTC	CASSGQNSYEQYF
12	NA	TRBV18	TRBJ1-2	NA	TGTGCCAGCTCACCACCAAACGAACCTAGCACCTTC	CASSPPNEPSTF
13	few	TRBV5-1	TRBJ2-7	NA	TGCGCCAGCAGCTCCACAGTTACCTACGAGCAGTACTTC	CASSSTVTYEQYF